This T cell receptor beta chain was identified in a study of molecular identifiers for immune sequencing clone quantification. CDR1 and CDR2 (germline): ENHRY, SYGVKD. J lost 7 bases, V lost 5 bases, and 13 bases had no gene match. The CDR3 totals 17 residues. Findings and caveats of the study: Over 99% of effector molecules, but under 1% in naive cells, were held by clones with more than 20 RNA copies.

Naive CD8 libraries used about 19,000 to 1,000,000 sorted cells and 10%, 30% or 50% RNA. TCRdb analysed the PCR reads with MiXCR anew, one entry per CDR3 protein. The sample lists about 320,000 distinct CDR3 sequences; over 20% were seen once. To note about this clonotype: Antigen specificity is unknown. Without the conserved terminal phenylalanine or tryptophan, this CDR3 likely stems from a read error.

Sequences were obtained from naive CD8+ T cells from blood, with Jurkat cell RNA spiked in. Regarding subset: FACS-sorted CD8+CD4-CCR7+CD45RA+ naive T cells. The receptor was isolated from a human donor in good health. Some libraries in this study had Jurkat cell RNA spiked in. The chain carries TRBV10-3 and TRBJ2-7, with 14 nucleotides matching TRBD2. CDR3 residues: CAISLGTSGGMRREQYS. CDR3 DNA: TGTGCCATCAGTCTGGGGACTAGCGGGGGAATGAGACGGGAGCAGTACTCC.